The TCR beta chain described here comes from a study of cytomegalovirus exposure and HLA in healthy donors. Worth noting for this clone: Its antigen is still unknown.

Study conclusions and caveats: Per a later analysis, HLA-associated TCR beta chains showed more clonal expansion than other, equally common TCR beta chains.

The PCR was carried out with 60 Vbeta primers and 13 Jbeta primers. Only in-frame clones appear in the TCRdb table, and some are missing; sequencing was by immunoSEQ multiplex PCR. Here the sample spans roughly 200,000 clones, roughly 90% being singletons. Sequenced: PBMCs. The TCR comes from a woman aged 25 to 39 in good health and CMV-seronegative.

The CDR3 reads CSPQVKSTQYF. The DNA of the CDR3 is TGCAGCCCTCAGGTGAAGAGCACCCAGTACTTC. The rearrangement joins TRBV29-1 to TRBJ2-5; D is uncertain. CDR3 size: 11 residues. V lost 8 bases and J 8 bases, leaving 15 bases between the germline ends. Germline assignment: CDR1 SQVTM and CDR2 ANQGSEA. Together with reference TRBV29-1 and TRBJ2-5, the CDR3 gives the full variable domain: SAVISQKPSRDICQRGTSLTIQCQVDSQVTMMFWYRQQPGQSLTLIATANQGSEATYESGFVIDKFPISRPNLTFSTLTVSNMSPEDSSIYLCSPQVKSTQYFGPGTRLLVL.